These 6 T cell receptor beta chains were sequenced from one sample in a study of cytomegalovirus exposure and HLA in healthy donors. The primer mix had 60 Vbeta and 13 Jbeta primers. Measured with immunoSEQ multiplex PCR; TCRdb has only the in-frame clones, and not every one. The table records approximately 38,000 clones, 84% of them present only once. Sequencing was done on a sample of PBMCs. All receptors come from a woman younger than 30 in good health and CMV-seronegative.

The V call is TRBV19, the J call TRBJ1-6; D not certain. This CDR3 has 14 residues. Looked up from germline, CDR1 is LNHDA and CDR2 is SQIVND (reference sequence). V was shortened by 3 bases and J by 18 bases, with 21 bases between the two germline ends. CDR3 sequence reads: CASSIGFGQVLTHF. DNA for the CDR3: TGTGCCAGTAGTATTGGCTTCGGCCAGGTCCTAACCCACTTT.

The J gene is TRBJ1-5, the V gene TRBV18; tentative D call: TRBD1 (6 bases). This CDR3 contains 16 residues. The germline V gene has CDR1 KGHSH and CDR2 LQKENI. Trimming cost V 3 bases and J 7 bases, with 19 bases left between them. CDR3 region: CASSPQQGLSRQPQHF. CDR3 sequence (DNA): TGTGCCAGCTCACCCCAACAGGGATTATCAAGGCAGCCCCAGCATTTT.

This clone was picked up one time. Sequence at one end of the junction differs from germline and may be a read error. The CDR3 spells CASSLLGGYNEQLF. CDR3 DNA: TGTGCCAGCAGCCTCTTGGGCGGGTACAATGAGCAGCTCTTC. The chain is built from TRBV7-8 and TRBJ2-1, with D perhaps matching TRBD2 (5 bases). This CDR3 is 14 amino acids long. Germline V gene data show CDR1 as SGHVS and CDR2 as FQNEAQ. The variable domain in full, completed from reference TRBV7-8 and TRBJ2-1, reads GAGVSQSPRYKVAKRGQDVALRCDPISGHVSLFWYQQALGQGPEFLTYFQNEAQLDKSGLPSDRFFAERPEGSVSTLKIQRTQQEDSAVYLCASSLLGGYNEQLFGPGTRLTVL.

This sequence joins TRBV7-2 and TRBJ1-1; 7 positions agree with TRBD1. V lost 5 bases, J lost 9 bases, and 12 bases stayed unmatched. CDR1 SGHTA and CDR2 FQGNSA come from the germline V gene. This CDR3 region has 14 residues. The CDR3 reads CASSPYRTGEKAFF. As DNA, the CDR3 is TGTGCCAGCAGCCCCTACAGGACAGGTGAGAAAGCTTTCTTT.

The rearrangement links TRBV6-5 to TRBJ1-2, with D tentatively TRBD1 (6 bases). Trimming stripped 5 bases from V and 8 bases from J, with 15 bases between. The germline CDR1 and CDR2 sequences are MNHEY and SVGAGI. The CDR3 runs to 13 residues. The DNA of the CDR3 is TGTGCCAGCAGTCTGGGCACGGGGGGCGGCTACACCTTC. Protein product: CASSLGTGGGYTF.

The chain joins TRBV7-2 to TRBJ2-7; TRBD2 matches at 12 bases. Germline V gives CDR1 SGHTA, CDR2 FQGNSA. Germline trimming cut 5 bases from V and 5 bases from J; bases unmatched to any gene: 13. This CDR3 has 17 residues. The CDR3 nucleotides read TGTGCCAGCAGCCCAAAACTACTAGCGGGAGGTAACCACGAGCAGTACTTC. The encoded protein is CASSPKLLAGGNHEQYF. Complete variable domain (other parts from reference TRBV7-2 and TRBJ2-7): GAGVSQSPSNKVTEKGKDVELRCDPISGHTALYWYRQSLGQGLEFLIYFQGNSAPDKSGLPSDRFSAERTGGSVSTLTIQRTQQEDSAVYLCASSPKLLAGGNHEQYFGPGTRLTVT.